These 2 T cell receptor beta chains originate from one sample sequenced in a study of cytomegalovirus exposure and HLA in healthy donors. With 60 Vbeta and 13 Jbeta primers, the PCR was carried out. Generated by immunoSEQ multiplex PCR, the TCRdb table keeps only in-frame clones and is missing some. The sample table sets out some 40,000 clones. Sequencing input: PBMCs. Receptors were obtained from a human donor in good health.

The V call is TRBV6-5, the J call TRBJ2-7, with D tentatively TRBD1 (6 bases). In germline, CDR1 is MNHEY, CDR2 SVGAGI. Trimming took 5 bases from V and 7 from J, leaving 15 bases between them. The CDR3 totals 13 residues. CDR3 residues: CASSRGQPREQYF. CDR3 DNA sequence: TGTGCCAGCAGTCGAGGACAGCCTAGGGAGCAGTACTTC.

The CDR3 sequence: CASSPYSRVGEGNTIYF. The CDR3 DNA follows: TGTGCCAGCTCACCATATTCTAGAGTTGGTGAAGGAAACACCATATATTTT. This sequence joins TRBV18 and TRBJ1-3, with D uncertain. Trimming took 2 bases from V and 4 from J, leaving 18 bases between them. The germline V gene has CDR1 KGHSH and CDR2 LQKENI. The CDR3 covers 17 residues.